This T cell receptor (beta chain) was sequenced during a study of cytomegalovirus exposure and HLA in healthy donors. The study, taken as a whole, reports: A classifier reportedly called cytomegalovirus status with high sensitivity and specificity.

Libraries were prepared by immunoSEQ multiplex PCR; TCRdb keeps only in-frame clonotypes and omits some of them. The table has tens of thousands of clones, nearly 96% seen once. Regarding this clone: Its antigen is unknown.

The specimen was PBMCs. The origin of this receptor is a woman aged 18 to 35 in good health and CMV-seropositive.

DNA for the CDR3: TGTGCCAGTAGGCGCAGCGGAGGGGAAGAGACCCAGTACTTC. It codes for CASRRSGGEETQYF. The chain has TRBV19 and TRBJ2-5; possibly TRBD2 for D (6 bases). CDR1 is LNHDA and CDR2 is SQIVND in the germline V gene (reference sequence). V lost 6 bases and J lost 3, with 14 bases in between. The CDR3 is 14 residues long.